This entry lists 26 T cell receptor beta chains sequenced from one sample in a study of blood T cells in healthy people across ages. Next came a second PCR, run for about 7 to 12 cycles, which used a sample-barcoded 5' primer along with a J-beta primer mix. TCRdb independently ran MiXCR on the 5' RACE reads; one entry per CDR3 protein. The sample carries hundreds of thousands of distinct CDR3 sequences, about a quarter recorded once. These sequences were also reported in another study, on T cells of mothers and their children.

Sequenced material: blood. Source of these receptors: a boy between 10 and 17 years old in good health.

The chain is built from TRBV6-6 and TRBJ2-4, with D perhaps TRBD1 or TRBD2 (6 bases each). Germline-derived CDR1 and CDR2 are MNHNY and SVGAGI (reference sequence). V lost 6 bases and J lost 8, with 14 bases in between. This CDR3 contains 13 residues. For the CDR3, the DNA is TGTGCCAGCAGGCATGGGGGCGGGGACATTCAGTACTTC. The encoded protein is CASRHGGGDIQYF.

Only a few counts were recorded for this clonotype. CDR3 DNA: TGTGCCAGCAGTGAGGGGGGCTGGACCGGGGAGCTGTTTTTT. It yields the protein CASSEGGWTGELFF. J is TRBJ2-2 and V is TRBV25-1; D may match TRBD1 or TRBD2 (6 bases each). Germline loops: CDR1 MGHDK, CDR2 SYGVNS. The CDR3 covers 14 residues. Trimming cost V 3 bases and J 5 bases, with 10 bases left between them.

V and J are TRBV7-9 and TRBJ2-7; TRBD2 aligns across 7 bases. Trimming removed 4 bases from V and 3 bases from J; junction bases left unmatched: 9. Germline V gene lookup returns CDR1 SEHNR and CDR2 FQNEAQ (reference sequence). The CDR3 totals 15 residues. The CDR3 loop is CASSWGEGPNYEQYF. The DNA for the CDR3 is TGTGCCAGCAGCTGGGGGGAGGGGCCCAACTACGAGCAGTACTTC.

In this sample, this clonotype turned up a few times. V usage is TRBV29-1 and J usage is TRBJ2-1, with TRBD1 matching 7 bases. The V gene's germline CDR1 is SQVTM and CDR2 ANQGSEA. This CDR3 is 16 amino acids long. The CDR3 sequence is CNTLVAQTGTYNEQFF. In DNA form, the CDR3 reads TGCAACACCTTGGTGGCGCAGACAGGGACCTACAATGAGCAGTTCTTC.

This clonotype was counted between two and nine times. J is TRBJ2-3 and V is TRBV20-1; 10 nucleotides align to TRBD2. V dropped 0 bases and J dropped 4; count of bases not matched to a gene: 10. Germline V CDR1 and CDR2: DFQATT, SNEGSKA (reference sequence). The CDR3 covers 17 residues. The CDR3 spells CSARDWRLAGVADTQYF. For the CDR3, the DNA is TGCAGTGCTAGAGATTGGAGGCTAGCGGGAGTGGCAGATACGCAGTATTTT.

This clonotype was detected many times. V and J are TRBV29-1 and TRBJ2-3, with D uncertain. V was shortened by 2 bases and J by 4 bases, with 13 bases between the two germline ends. CDR3 length: 14 residues. Germline values: CDR1 SQVTM, CDR2 ANQGSEA. The CDR3 sequence is CSVEKVDESDTQYF. The CDR3 DNA follows: TGCAGCGTTGAAAAGGTAGACGAGTCAGATACGCAGTATTTT.

The chain is built from TRBV4-1 and TRBJ2-5; D ambiguous. This CDR3 spans 15 amino acids. Germline CDR1 reads MGHRA; CDR2 reads YSYEKL. Trimming cost V 0 bases and J 4 bases, with 12 bases left between them. CDR3: CASSQDPRSGETQYF. The CDR3 nucleotides are TGCGCCAGCAGCCAAGATCCCAGGTCCGGAGAGACCCAGTACTTC.

This clonotype has a handful of counts. V usage is TRBV4-1 and J usage is TRBJ1-5, with 7 bases identical to TRBD1. Per the germline V gene, CDR1 is MGHRA and CDR2 is YSYEKL. V was pared by 0 bases and J by 6 bases, with 8 bases of the junction left unmatched. There are 16 residues in the CDR3. In nucleotides, the CDR3 is TGCGCCAGCAGCCAAGATGGTAGGGCAGGGGGTCAGCCCCAGCATTTT. As protein: CASSQDGRAGGQPQHF.

The rearrangement uses TRBV28 and TRBJ1-4; D gene unclear. The CDR3 loop spans 11 amino acids. Per germline, CDR1 MDHEN and CDR2 SYDVKM. V dropped 6 bases and J dropped 8 bases, with 7 bases sitting between them. The CDR3 DNA is TGTGCCAGCAGGTTCGGGGAAAAACTGTTTTTT. Translated, it gives CASRFGEKLFF.

This clonotype came up once. This sequence joins TRBV28 and TRBJ2-3, with D possibly matching TRBD2 (6 bases). Germline V lookup: CDR1 MDHEN, CDR2 SYDVKM. The CDR3 runs 17 residues. Trimming took 7 bases from V and 5 from J, leaving 25 bases between them. This CDR3 is CASTFGGNRIRGDTQYF. Here the CDR3 DNA reads TGTGCCAGCACCTTTGGCGGGAACCGAATAAGGGGAGATACGCAGTATTTT.

This clonotype was counted between two and nine times. This chain connects TRBV11-2 to TRBJ2-7; 7 positions agree with TRBD2. The CDR3 totals 15 residues. J lost 6 bases, V lost 10 bases, and 18 bases had no gene match. CDR1 and CDR2 from the germline V gene are SGHAT and FQNNGV. CDR3 sequence (DNA): TGTGCCACCGAGGCGGGCTGGGGGGAGGGCTCCGAGCAGTACTTC. Amino acid sequence: CATEAGWGEGSEQYF.

This clonotype appeared once. The rearrangement links TRBV6-5 to TRBJ1-2; TRBD1 agrees at 7 bases. This CDR3 is 14 amino acids long. Germline loops: CDR1 MNHEY, CDR2 SVGAGI. The V segment lost 0 bases and the J segment 6 bases; nucleotides outside the gene matches: 4. The CDR3 DNA sequence: TGTGCCAGCAGTTACTCGAGAGGGGGCAATGGCTACACCTTC. Translating gives CASSYSRGGNGYTF.

V is TRBV9 and J is TRBJ2-7; D perhaps matches TRBD1 (6 bases). Judging by the DNA end, TRBJ2-1 fits better; the J call may be wrong. Germline-derived CDR1 and CDR2 are SGDLS and YYNGEE. The CDR3 totals 14 residues. The CDR3 spells CASSGTVSVREQFF. In DNA, the CDR3 is TGTGCCAGCAGCGGGACAGTTTCTGTCCGTGAGCAGTTCTTC.

This clonotype was observed a handful of times. The chain joins TRBV4-2 to TRBJ2-5; 7 nucleotides align to TRBD1. V lost 8 bases and J lost 2; bases outside the gene matches: 5. The CDR3 consists of 13 residues. The germline V gene encodes CDR1 LGHNA and CDR2 YNFKEQ. The CDR3 region is CASGTADQETQYF. In DNA form, the CDR3 reads TGTGCCAGCGGGACAGCAGATCAAGAGACCCAGTACTTC.

This clonotype has a handful of counts. The V gene is TRBV5-1, the J gene TRBJ1-2; TRBD1 agrees at 8 bases. CDR3 size: 12 residues. Trimming took 7 bases from V and 2 from J; bases not matched to a gene: 1. CDR1 and CDR2 (germline): SGHRS, YFSETQ. The CDR3 reads CASRQGNYGYTF. The CDR3 DNA follows: TGCGCCAGCCGACAGGGGAACTATGGCTACACCTTC. Full variable domain (remainder filled in from reference TRBV5-1 and TRBJ1-2): KAGVTQTPRYLIKTRGQQVTLSCSPISGHRSVSWYQQTPGQGLQFLFEYFSETQRNKGNFPGRFSGRQFSNSRSEMNVSTLELGDSALYLCASRQGNYGYTFGSGTRLTVV.

V and J are TRBV9 and TRBJ1-5, with TRBD1 as a possible D gene (5 bases). This CDR3 spans 14 amino acids. V lost 0 bases and J 7 bases, leaving 11 bases between the germline ends. The germline gives CDR1 SGDLS, CDR2 YYNGEE. The chain's CDR3 is CASSVEAGGQPQHF. The CDR3 DNA reads as TGTGCCAGCAGCGTAGAAGCGGGGGGGCAGCCCCAGCATTTT.

Only a few counts were recorded for this clonotype. Compared with germline, one end of the junction differs, possibly owing to a read error. This chain uses TRBV25-1 with TRBJ1-2, with D possibly TRBD1 on 6 matching bases. The CDR3 consists of 13 residues. The germline gives CDR1 MGHDK, CDR2 SYGVNS. CDR3 sequence reads: CACSLGGLDGYTF. In nucleotides, the CDR3 is TGTGCCTGCAGTTTGGGGGGGCTGGATGGCTACACCTTC.

This clonotype was seen many times. The rearrangement uses TRBV5-1 and TRBJ2-3, with a tentative D call TRBD2 (6 bases). The germline V gene encodes CDR1 SGHRS and CDR2 YFSETQ. Trimming pared 2 bases from V and 5 bases from J, leaving 9 bases between. This CDR3 region has 13 residues. The CDR3 sequence is CASSFPGEDTQYF. The DNA for the CDR3 is TGCGCCAGCAGCTTCCCGGGGGAAGATACGCAGTATTTT. The whole variable domain, remainder taken from reference TRBV5-1 and TRBJ2-3, is KAGVTQTPRYLIKTRGQQVTLSCSPISGHRSVSWYQQTPGQGLQFLFEYFSETQRNKGNFPGRFSGRQFSNSRSEMNVSTLELGDSALYLCASSFPGEDTQYFGPGTRLTVL.

This clonotype was counted a few times. The chain employs TRBV4-1 and TRBJ2-7; 8 nucleotides line up with TRBD1. The ends lost 1 base at V and 0 bases at J; junction bases unmatched: 2. This CDR3 comprises 15 residues. The germline CDR1 and CDR2 sequences are MGHRA and YSYEKL. CDR3 loop: CASSQGDRNSYEQYF. The DNA of the CDR3 is TGCGCCAGCAGCCAAGGGGACAGGAACTCCTACGAGCAGTACTTC.

This rearrangement joins TRBV4-1 to TRBJ2-7; possible D gene TRBD1, 5 bases. Trimming removed 8 bases from V and 0 bases from J, with 20 bases in between. CDR1 and CDR2 (germline): MGHRA, YSYEKL. The CDR3 totals 16 residues. CDR3 sequence (DNA): TGCGCCAGCTCAGAATCAATGACAGTTAGCTCCTACGAGCAGTACTTC. Its protein product is CASSESMTVSSYEQYF.

The CDR3 here is CASSLSRRHINEKLFF. The CDR3 nucleotides are TGTGCCAGCAGCTTAAGTAGGAGACACATTAATGAAAAACTGTTTTTT. J is TRBJ1-4 and V is TRBV7-9; no firm D call. The CDR3 loop spans 16 amino acids. The germline V and J ends were trimmed by 2 bases and 4 bases, with 14 bases remaining between them. In germline, CDR1 is SEHNR, CDR2 FQNEAQ (reference sequence).

This clonotype was observed at least ten times. The CDR3 nucleotides read TGTGCCAGCAGTTTGACTAGCGGGGGGGCCTACGAGCAGTACTTC. Encoded protein: CASSLTSGGAYEQYF. V gene TRBV27 combines with J gene TRBJ2-5, with 14 bases fitting TRBD2. The end of the DNA fits TRBJ2-7 better, so the J call may be wrong. The V gene's germline CDR1 is MNHEY and CDR2 SMNVEV (reference sequence). CDR3 size: 15 residues.

This clonotype was observed a handful of times. V is TRBV5-5 and J is TRBJ1-1; 7 bases line up with TRBD1. This CDR3 is 15 amino acids long. The V gene end was trimmed by 4 bases and the J gene end by 3 bases; junction bases not matched to a gene: 9. Germline V gene data show CDR1 as SGHKS and CDR2 as YYEKEE (reference sequence). Written as DNA, the CDR3 is TGTGCCAGCAGCGCGCTAACAGGGGTGTACACTGAAGCTTTCTTT. Translating gives CASSALTGVYTEAFF.

J is TRBJ2-5 and V is TRBV2; D might be TRBD1 or TRBD2, each matching 5 bases. This CDR3 comprises 12 residues. V shed 8 bases and J shed 0 bases, with 7 bases lying between them. Germline V gene lookup returns CDR1 SNHLY and CDR2 FYNNEI. CDR3 sequence reads: CASRDDQETQYF. The CDR3 DNA follows: TGTGCCAGCCGGGACGACCAAGAGACCCAGTACTTC.

This clonotype occurred a few times. This chain links TRBV28 with TRBJ2-7, with a tentative D call TRBD2 (7 bases). The CDR3 sequence is 16 residues long. Germline V gene sequence: CDR1 MDHEN, CDR2 SYDVKM. V shed 2 bases and J shed 6 bases, with 20 bases lying between them. The CDR3 bases are TGTGCCAGCAGTTTAGGGCCGGGGGGCGGGTTGTGCGAGCAGTACTTC. Protein: CASSLGPGGGLCEQYF.

This clonotype was seen only a few times. The chain recombines TRBV15 with TRBJ1-3, with no clear D. Germline CDR1 and CDR2: LNHNV and YYDKDF (reference sequence). With 2 bases removed from V and 4 bases from J, the gap between germline ends came to 3 bases. This CDR3 spans 12 amino acids. CDR3 amino acids: CATSRSGNTIYF. The CDR3 DNA is TGTGCCACCAGCAGATCCGGAAACACCATATATTTT.